This T cell receptor beta chain was identified during a study of blood T cell repertoires in COVID-19. Study context: Researchers got acute and convalescent COVID-19 samples from the United States, Italy and Spain. Sample material is recorded as cDNA or gDNA derived from T cells, B-cell-depleted T cells, or PBMCs.

Deletions cut 5 bases from V and 2 bases from J, with 22 bases between. This CDR3 spans 17 amino acids. Germline V CDR1 and CDR2: MDHEN, SYDVKM. How the authors handled the data: Reference gene primers were amplified, and this amplification served to estimate nucleated cell counts. Profiled with immunoSEQ multiplex PCR; TCRdb holds only in-frame clones, not every one. V, J and clone size are those of that table, while D and trimming were read from the DNA. Found here are some 150,000 clones, 86% of them singletons; the top ten hold around 3.3%. The origin of this receptor is a man between 65 and 80 years old with acute or convalescent COVID-19. The gene calls are TRBV28 and TRBJ2-7; weak D call: TRBD2 (6 bases). Sequencing input: peripheral blood. In DNA form, the CDR3 reads TGTGCCAGCAGTCCACCGGGTAGCGGTTCAAGACCCTACGAGCAGTACTTC. Translating it yields CASSPPGSGSRPYEQYF.